A single sample gave rise to the 2 T cell receptor beta chains below, sequenced in a study of blood T cell repertoires in COVID-19. Produced via immunoSEQ multiplex PCR; TCRdb's table is partial and in-frame only. The repertoire holds 150,000 to 200,000 clones, roughly 80% seen once, with over 2% in the top ten. The sequenced material came from peripheral blood. The origin of the receptors is a human donor with acute or convalescent COVID-19. The donor label of this sample is uncertain.

V and J are TRBV5-8 and TRBJ1-2; no reliable D call. The V end was cut by 4 bases, the J end by 8 bases, with 18 bases between. Germline CDR1 is SGHTS and CDR2 is YDEGEE. This CDR3 comprises 14 residues. This CDR3 is CASSPPGTLLGYTF. For the CDR3, the DNA is TGTGCCAGCAGCCCCCCGGGAACCTTGTTGGGCTACACCTTC.

The V gene is TRBV7-9, the J gene TRBJ1-5, with 9 bases lining up with TRBD1. Germline CDR1 reads SEHNR; CDR2 reads FQNEAQ (reference sequence). This CDR3 has 14 amino acids. With V trimmed by 6 bases and J by 5 bases, 5 bases remained unmatched. CDR3 residues: CASSFDRGDQPQHF. As DNA, the CDR3 is TGTGCCAGCAGTTTCGACAGGGGGGATCAGCCCCAGCATTTT. The full variable domain, rest sourced from reference TRBV7-9 and TRBJ1-5, is DTGVSQNPRHKITKRGQNVTFRCDPISEHNRLYWYRQTLGQGPEFLTYFQNEAQLEKSRLLSDRFSAERPKGSFSTLEIQRTEQGDSAMYLCASSFDRGDQPQHFGDGTRLSIL.